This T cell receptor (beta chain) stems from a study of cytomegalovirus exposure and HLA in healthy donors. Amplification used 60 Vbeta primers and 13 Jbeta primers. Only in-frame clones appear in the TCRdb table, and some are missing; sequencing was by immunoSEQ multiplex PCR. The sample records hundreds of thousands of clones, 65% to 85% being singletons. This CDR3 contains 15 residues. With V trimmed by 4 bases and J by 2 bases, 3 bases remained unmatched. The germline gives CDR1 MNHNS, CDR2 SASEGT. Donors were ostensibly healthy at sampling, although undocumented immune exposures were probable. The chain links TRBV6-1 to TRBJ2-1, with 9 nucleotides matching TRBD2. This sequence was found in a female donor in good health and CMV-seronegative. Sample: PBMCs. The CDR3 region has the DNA TGTGCCAGCAGTGTGGCGGGGGGGACCTACAATGAGCAGTTCTTC. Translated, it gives CASSVAGGTYNEQFF.